The clone carrying this T cell receptor (beta chain) came up a few times. Its target is unknown. Investigators reverse transcribed all isolated RNA, so they sequenced expressed TCRB transcripts. Naive, central memory and regulatory T cell samples averaged approximately 3.8 million reads. The protocol was immunoSEQ multiplex PCR, while the TCRdb copy is restricted to in-frame clones and leaves out a portion. The sample lists roughly 290,000 clones, 15% occurring once. The record originates from a study of beta chain features in type 1 diabetes. Study-level information: Comparable age, gender and cell yields were observed in patients relative to healthy donors. Points from the study as a whole: Overrepresentation of cells with high TCR expression could result from cDNA sequencing. A moderate, significant TCRB CDR3 shortening appeared in type 1 diabetes across four CD4+ subsets.

In germline, CDR1 is MNHEY, CDR2 SMNVEV (reference sequence). V was shortened by 3 bases and J by 5 bases, with 25 bases between the two germline ends. CDR3 length: 18 residues. Sequences were obtained from naive CD4+ T cells from blood. This chain joins TRBV27 and TRBJ1-1; unclear D gene. The TCR was taken from a man aged 18 to 30 with type 1 diabetes. The CDR3: CASSFLAGRRWRATEAFF. The CDR3 region has the DNA TGTGCCAGCAGTTTTCTTGCCGGGAGGAGGTGGAGGGCAACTGAAGCTTTCTTT.